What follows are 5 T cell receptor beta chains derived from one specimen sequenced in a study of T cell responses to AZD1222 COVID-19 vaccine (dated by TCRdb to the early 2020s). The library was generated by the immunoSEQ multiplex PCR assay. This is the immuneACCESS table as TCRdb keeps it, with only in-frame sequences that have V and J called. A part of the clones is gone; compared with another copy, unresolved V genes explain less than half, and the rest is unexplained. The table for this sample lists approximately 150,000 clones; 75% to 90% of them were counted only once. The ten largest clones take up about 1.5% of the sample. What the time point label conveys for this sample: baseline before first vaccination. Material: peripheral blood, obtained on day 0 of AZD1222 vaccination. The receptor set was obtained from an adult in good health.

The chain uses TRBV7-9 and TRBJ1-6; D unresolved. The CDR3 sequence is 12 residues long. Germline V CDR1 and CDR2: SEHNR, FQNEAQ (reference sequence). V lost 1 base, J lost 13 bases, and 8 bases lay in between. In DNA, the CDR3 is TGTGCCAGCAGCTTAGTACCGGAGCCCCTCCACTTT. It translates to CASSLVPEPLHF.

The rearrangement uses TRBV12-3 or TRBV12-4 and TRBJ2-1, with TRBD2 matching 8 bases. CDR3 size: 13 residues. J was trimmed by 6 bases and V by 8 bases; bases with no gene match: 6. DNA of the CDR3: TGTGCCAGCGATGGGACTAGGCGCAATGAGCAGTTCTTC. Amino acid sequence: CASDGTRRNEQFF.

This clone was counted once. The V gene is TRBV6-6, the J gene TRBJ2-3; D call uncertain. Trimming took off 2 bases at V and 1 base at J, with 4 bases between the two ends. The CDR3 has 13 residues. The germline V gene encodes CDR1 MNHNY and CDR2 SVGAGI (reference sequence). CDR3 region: CASSYSGTDTQYF. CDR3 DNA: TGTGCCAGCAGTTACAGCGGCACAGATACGCAGTATTTT.

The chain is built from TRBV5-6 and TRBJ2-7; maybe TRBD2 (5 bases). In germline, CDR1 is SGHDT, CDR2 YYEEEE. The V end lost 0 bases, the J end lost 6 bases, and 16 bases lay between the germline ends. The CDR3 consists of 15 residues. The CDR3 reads CASSLERETLLEQYF. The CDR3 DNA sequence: TGTGCCAGCAGCTTGGAGAGGGAGACACTTCTCGAGCAGTACTTC. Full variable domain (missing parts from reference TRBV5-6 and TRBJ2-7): DAGVTQSPTHLIKTRGQQVTLRCSPKSGHDTVSWYQQALGQGPQFIFQYYEEEERQRGNFPDRFSGHQFPNYSSELNVNALLLGDSALYLCASSLERETLLEQYFGPGTRLTVT.

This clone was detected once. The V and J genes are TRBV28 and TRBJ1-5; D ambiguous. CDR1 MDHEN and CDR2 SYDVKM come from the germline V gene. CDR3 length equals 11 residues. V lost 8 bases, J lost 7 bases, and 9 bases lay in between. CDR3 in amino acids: CASSRGQPQHF. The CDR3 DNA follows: TGTGCCAGCTCCCGCGGCCAGCCCCAGCATTTT.